The clone carrying this T cell receptor (beta chain) appeared a few times. The record originates from a study of beta chain features in type 1 diabetes. Study-level information: Examination covered around 98 million sorted cells spanning all samples.

Purity exceeded 95% in all sorted populations. cDNA synthesis used the whole RNA isolate, giving expressed TCRB sequences. The average read count of naive, central memory and regulatory T cell samples was approximately 3.5 million. Data came from immunoSEQ multiplex PCR; TCRdb stores just in-frame clones and leaves some out. The table records 150,000 or so clones, around 8.7% of them present only once. The sequence was obtained from a man aged 18 to 35 in good health. Sequences were obtained from central memory CD4+ T cells from blood.

In nucleotides, the CDR3 is TGTGCCAGCAGCGTCGGGACAGGGCCCCAGCCCCAGCATTTT. It encodes CASSVGTGPQPQHF. This rearrangement joins TRBV5-6 to TRBJ1-5; 9 bases fit TRBD1. The length of the CDR3 is 14 residues. V gave up 4 bases and J gave up 7 bases; unmatched junction bases: 6. From germline, CDR1 is SGHDT and CDR2 YYEEEE. The variable domain in full, with the rest retrieved from reference TRBV5-6 and TRBJ1-5, is DAGVTQSPTHLIKTRGQQVTLRCSPKSGHDTVSWYQQALGQGPQFIFQYYEEEERQRGNFPDRFSGHQFPNYSSELNVNALLLGDSALYLCASSVGTGPQPQHFGDGTRLSIL.